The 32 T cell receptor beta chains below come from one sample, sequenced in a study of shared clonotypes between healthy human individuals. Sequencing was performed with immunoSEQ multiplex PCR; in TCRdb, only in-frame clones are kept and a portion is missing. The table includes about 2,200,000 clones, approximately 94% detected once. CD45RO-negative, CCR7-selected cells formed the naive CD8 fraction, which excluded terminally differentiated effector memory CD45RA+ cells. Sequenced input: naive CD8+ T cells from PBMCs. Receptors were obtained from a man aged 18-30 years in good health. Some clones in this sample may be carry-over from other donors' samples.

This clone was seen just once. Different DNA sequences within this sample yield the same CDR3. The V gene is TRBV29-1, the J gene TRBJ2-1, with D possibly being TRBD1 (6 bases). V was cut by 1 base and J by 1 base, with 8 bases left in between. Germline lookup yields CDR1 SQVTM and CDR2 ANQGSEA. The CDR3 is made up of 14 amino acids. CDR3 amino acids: CSVEGQGSYNEQFF. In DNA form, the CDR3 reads TGCAGCGTTGAAGGGCAGGGGTCCTACAATGAGCAGTTCTTC.

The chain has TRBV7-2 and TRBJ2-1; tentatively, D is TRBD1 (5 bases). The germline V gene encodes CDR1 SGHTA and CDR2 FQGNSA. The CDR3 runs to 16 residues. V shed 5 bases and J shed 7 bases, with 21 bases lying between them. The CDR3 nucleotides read TGTGCCAGCAGCGCCGCGAGACAGTTAGGTTGGAATGAGCAGTTCTTC. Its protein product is CASSAARQLGWNEQFF. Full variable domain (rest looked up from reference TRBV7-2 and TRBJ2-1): GAGVSQSPSNKVTEKGKDVELRCDPISGHTALYWYRQSLGQGLEFLIYFQGNSAPDKSGLPSDRFSAERTGGSVSTLTIQRTQQEDSAVYLCASSAARQLGWNEQFFGPGTRLTVL.

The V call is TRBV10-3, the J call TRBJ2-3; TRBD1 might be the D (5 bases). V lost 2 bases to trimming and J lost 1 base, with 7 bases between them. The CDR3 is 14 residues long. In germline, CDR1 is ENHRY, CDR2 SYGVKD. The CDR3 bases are TGTGCCATCAGTGAGGGACACGGCACAGATACGCAGTATTTT. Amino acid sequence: CAISEGHGTDTQYF.

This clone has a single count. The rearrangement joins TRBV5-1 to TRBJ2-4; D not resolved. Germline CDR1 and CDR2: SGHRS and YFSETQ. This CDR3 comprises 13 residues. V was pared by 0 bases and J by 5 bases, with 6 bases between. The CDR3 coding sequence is TGCGCCAGCAGCTTGGCTGGCCAAAACATTCAGTACTTC. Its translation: CASSLAGQNIQYF. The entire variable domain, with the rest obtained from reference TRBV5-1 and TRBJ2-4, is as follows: KAGVTQTPRYLIKTRGQQVTLSCSPISGHRSVSWYQQTPGQGLQFLFEYFSETQRNKGNFPGRFSGRQFSNSRSEMNVSTLELGDSALYLCASSLAGQNIQYFGAGTRLSVL.

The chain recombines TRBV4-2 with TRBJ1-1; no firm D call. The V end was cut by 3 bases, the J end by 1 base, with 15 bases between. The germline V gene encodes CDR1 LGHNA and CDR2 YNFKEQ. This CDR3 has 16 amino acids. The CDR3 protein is CASSQESAAENTEAFF. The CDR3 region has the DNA TGTGCCAGCAGCCAGGAAAGTGCGGCAGAGAACACTGAAGCTTTCTTT.

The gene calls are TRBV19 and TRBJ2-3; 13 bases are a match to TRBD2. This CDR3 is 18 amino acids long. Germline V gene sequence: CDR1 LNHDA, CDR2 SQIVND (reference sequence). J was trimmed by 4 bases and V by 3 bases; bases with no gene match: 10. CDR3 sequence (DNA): TGTGCCAGTAGTATTCATCCAGGACTAGCGGGAGTTTCAGATACGCAGTATTTT. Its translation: CASSIHPGLAGVSDTQYF.

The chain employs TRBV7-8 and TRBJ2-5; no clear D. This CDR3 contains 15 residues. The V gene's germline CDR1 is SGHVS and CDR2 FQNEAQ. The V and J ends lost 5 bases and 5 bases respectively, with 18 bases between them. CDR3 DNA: TGTGCCAGCAGCCCGTCGGCTTTTAGCAGCGAGACCCAGTACTTC. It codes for CASSPSAFSSETQYF.

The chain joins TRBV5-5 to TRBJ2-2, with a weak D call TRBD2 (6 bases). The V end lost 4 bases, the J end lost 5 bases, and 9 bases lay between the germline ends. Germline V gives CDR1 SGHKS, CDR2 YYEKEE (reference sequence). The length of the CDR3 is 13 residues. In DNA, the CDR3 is TGTGCCAGCAGCCGCGGGGATACCGGGGAGCTGTTTTTT. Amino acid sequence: CASSRGDTGELFF. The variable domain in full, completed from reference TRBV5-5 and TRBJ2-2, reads DAGVTQSPTHLIKTRGQQVTLRCSPISGHKSVSWYQQVLGQGPQFIFQYYEKEERGRGNFPDRFSARQFPNYSSELNVNALLLGDSALYLCASSRGDTGELFFGEGSRLTVL.

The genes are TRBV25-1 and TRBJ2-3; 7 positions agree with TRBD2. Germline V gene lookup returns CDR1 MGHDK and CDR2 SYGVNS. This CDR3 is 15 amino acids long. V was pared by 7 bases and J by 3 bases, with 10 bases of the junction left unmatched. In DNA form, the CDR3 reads TGTGCCAGCAACCCCCCGGGACTACGAACAGATACGCAGTATTTT. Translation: CASNPPGLRTDTQYF.

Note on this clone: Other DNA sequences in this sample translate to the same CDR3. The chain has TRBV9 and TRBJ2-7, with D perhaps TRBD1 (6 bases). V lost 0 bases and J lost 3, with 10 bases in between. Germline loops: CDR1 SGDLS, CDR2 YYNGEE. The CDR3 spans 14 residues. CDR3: CASSVGQGNYEQYF. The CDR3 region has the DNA TGTGCCAGCAGCGTAGGTCAGGGGAACTACGAGCAGTACTTC. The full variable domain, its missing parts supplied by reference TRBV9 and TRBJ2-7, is DSGVTQTPKHLITATGQRVTLRCSPRSGDLSVYWYQQSLDQGLQFLIQYYNGEERAKGNILERFSAQQFPDLHSELNLSSLELGDSALYFCASSVGQGNYEQYFGPGTRLTVT.

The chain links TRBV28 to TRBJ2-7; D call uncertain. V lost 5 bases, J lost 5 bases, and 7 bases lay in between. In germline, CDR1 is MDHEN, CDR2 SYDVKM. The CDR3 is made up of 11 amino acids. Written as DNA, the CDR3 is TGTGCCAGCAGTCCGCATAACGAGCAGTACTTC. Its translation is CASSPHNEQYF.

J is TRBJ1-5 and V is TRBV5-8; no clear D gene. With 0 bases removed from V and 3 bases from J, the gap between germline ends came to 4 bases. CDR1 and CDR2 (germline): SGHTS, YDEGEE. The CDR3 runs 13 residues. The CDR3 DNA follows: TGTGCCAGCAGCTTGGCCCCCAATCAGCCCCAGCATTTT. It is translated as CASSLAPNQPQHF. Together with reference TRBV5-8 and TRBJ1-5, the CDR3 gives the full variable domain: EAGVTQSPTHLIKTRGQQATLRCSPISGHTSVYWYQQALGLGLQFLLWYDEGEERNRGNFPPRFSGRQFPNYSSELNVNALELEDSALYLCASSLAPNQPQHFGDGTRLSIL.

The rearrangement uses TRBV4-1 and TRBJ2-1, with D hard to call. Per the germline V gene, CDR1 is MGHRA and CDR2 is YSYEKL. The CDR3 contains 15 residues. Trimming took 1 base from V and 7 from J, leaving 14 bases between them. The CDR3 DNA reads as TGCGCCAGCAGCCAAGGACCCCCCGGCAGGAATGAGCAGTTCTTC. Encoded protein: CASSQGPPGRNEQFF.

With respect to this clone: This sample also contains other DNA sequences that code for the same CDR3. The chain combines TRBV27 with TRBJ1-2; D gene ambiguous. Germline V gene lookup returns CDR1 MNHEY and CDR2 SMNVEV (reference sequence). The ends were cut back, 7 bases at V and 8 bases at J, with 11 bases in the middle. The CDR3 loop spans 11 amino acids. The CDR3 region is CASTSGYGYTF. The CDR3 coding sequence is TGTGCCAGCACTTCAGGCTACGGCTACACCTTC.

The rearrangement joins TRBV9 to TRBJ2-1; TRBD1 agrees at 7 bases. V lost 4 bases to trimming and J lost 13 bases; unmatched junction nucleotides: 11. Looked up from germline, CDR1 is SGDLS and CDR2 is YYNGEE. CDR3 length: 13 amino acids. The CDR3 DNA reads TGTGCCAGCAGCCCCCACCTGACAGGGTATCAGTTCTTC. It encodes CASSPHLTGYQFF. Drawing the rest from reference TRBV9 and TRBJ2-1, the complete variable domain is DSGVTQTPKHLITATGQRVTLRCSPRSGDLSVYWYQQSLDQGLQFLIQYYNGEERAKGNILERFSAQQFPDLHSELNLSSLELGDSALYFCASSPHLTGYQFFGPGTRLTVL.

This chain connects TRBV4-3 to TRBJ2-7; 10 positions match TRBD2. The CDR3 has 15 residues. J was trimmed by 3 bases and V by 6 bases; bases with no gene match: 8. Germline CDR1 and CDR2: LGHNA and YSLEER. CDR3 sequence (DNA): TGCGCCAGCAGTCCTGGCCAGCGGGGGGGCTACGAGCAGTACTTC. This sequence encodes CASSPGQRGGYEQYF.

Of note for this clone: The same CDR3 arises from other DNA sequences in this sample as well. The CDR3 nucleotides read TGTGCCACCAGCAGAGGTGAAGGCGAGCAGTACTTC. Residues: CATSRGEGEQYF. This sequence joins TRBV15 and TRBJ2-7; D is ambiguous. The length of the CDR3 is 12 residues. CDR1 and CDR2 from the germline V gene are LNHNV and YYDKDF (reference sequence). V was cut by 1 base and J by 6 bases, with 7 bases left in between.

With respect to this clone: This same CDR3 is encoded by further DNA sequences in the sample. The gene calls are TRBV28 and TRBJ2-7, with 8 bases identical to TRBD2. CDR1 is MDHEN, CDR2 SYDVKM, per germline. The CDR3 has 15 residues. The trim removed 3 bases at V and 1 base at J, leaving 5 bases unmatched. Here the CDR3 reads CASSFPTSGSYEQYF. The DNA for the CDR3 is TGTGCCAGCAGTTTTCCCACTAGCGGATCCTACGAGCAGTACTTC. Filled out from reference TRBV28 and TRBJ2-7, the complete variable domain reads DVKVTQSSRYLVKRTGEKVFLECVQDMDHENMFWYRQDPGLGLRLIYFSYDVKMKEKGDIPEGYSVSREKKERFSLILESASTNQTSMYLCASSFPTSGSYEQYFGPGTRLTVT.

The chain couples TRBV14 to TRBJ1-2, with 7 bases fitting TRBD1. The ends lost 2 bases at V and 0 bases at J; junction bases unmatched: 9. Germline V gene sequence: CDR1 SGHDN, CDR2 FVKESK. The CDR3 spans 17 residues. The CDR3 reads CASSQFRQGSANYGYTF. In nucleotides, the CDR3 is TGTGCCAGCAGCCAATTTCGACAGGGATCCGCTAACTATGGCTACACCTTC.

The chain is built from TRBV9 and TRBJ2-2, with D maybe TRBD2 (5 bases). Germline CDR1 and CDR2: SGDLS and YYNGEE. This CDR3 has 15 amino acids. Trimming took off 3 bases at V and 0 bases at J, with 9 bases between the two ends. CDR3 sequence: CASSADSSNTGELFF. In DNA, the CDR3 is TGTGCCAGCAGCGCGGACTCGTCGAACACCGGGGAGCTGTTTTTT.

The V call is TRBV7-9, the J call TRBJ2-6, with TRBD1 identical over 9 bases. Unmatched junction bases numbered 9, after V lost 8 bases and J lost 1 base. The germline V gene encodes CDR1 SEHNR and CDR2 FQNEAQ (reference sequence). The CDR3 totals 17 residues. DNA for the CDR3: TGTGCCAGCGGGGGGACAGGGATCGCATCTGGGGCCAACGTCCTGACTTTC. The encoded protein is CASGGTGIASGANVLTF.

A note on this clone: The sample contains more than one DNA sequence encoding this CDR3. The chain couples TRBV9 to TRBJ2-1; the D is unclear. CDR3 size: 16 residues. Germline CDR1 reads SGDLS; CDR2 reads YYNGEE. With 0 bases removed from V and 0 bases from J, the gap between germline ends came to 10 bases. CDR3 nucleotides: TGTGCCAGCAGCGTAGGCGGCGGAAGCTCCTACAATGAGCAGTTCTTC. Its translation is CASSVGGGSSYNEQFF.

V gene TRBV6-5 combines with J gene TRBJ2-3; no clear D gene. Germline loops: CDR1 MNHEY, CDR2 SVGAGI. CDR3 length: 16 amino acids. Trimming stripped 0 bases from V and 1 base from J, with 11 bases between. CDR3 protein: CASSYSIGRRTDTQYF. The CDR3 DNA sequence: TGTGCCAGCAGTTACTCGATAGGCAGGCGCACAGATACGCAGTATTTT.

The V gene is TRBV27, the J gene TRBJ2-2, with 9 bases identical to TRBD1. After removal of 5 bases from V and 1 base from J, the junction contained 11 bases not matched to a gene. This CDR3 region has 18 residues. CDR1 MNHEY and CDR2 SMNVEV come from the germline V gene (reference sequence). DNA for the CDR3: TGTGCCAGCAGTCCCACTACGTGGGACAGGGAGAACACCGGGGAGCTGTTTTTT. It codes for CASSPTTWDRENTGELFF.

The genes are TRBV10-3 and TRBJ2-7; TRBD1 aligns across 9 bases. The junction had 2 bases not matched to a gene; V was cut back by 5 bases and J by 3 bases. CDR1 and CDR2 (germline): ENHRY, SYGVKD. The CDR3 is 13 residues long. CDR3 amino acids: CAISWDRDYEQYF. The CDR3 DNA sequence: TGTGCCATCAGTTGGGACAGGGACTACGAGCAGTACTTC.

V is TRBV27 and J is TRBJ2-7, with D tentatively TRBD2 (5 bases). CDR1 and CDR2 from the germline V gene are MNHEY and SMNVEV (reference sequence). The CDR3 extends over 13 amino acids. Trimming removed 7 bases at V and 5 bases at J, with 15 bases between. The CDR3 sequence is CASTTMDGNEQYF. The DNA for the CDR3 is TGTGCCAGCACCACAATGGACGGGAACGAGCAGTACTTC.

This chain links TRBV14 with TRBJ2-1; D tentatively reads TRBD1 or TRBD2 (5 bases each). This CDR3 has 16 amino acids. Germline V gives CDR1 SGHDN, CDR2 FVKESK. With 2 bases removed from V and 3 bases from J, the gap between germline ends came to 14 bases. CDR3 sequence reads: CASSQRTRGYYNEQFF. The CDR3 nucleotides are TGTGCCAGCAGCCAACGGACGAGGGGTTACTACAATGAGCAGTTCTTC.

CDR3 residues: CASSIEGTNSNQPQHF. As DNA, the CDR3 is TGTGCCAGCAGCATCGAGGGTACTAATAGCAATCAGCCCCAGCATTTT. The chain employs TRBV7-8 and TRBJ1-5, with D hard to call. Trimming pared 5 bases from V and 0 bases from J, leaving 14 bases between. The CDR3 loop spans 16 amino acids. CDR1 and CDR2 (germline): SGHVS, FQNEAQ.

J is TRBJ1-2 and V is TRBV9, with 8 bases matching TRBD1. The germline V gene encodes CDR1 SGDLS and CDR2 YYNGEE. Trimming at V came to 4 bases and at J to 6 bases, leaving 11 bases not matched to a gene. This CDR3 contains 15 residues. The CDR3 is CASSPQGAGRDGYTF. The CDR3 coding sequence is TGTGCCAGCAGCCCGCAGGGGGCAGGGAGAGATGGCTACACCTTC.

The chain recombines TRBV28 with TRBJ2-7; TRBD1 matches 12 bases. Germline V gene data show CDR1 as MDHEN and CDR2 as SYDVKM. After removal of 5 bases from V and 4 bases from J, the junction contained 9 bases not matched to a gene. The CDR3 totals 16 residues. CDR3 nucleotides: TGTGCCAGCAGTCCCCGGGGACAGGGGGCTTGGTACGAGCAGTACTTC. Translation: CASSPRGQGAWYEQYF.

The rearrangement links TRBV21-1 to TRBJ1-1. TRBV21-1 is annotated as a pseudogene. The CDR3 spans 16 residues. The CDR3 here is CASSALTGPLNTEAFF. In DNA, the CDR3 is TGTGCCAGCAGCGCCCTAACCGGGCCACTGAACACTGAAGCTTTCTTT.

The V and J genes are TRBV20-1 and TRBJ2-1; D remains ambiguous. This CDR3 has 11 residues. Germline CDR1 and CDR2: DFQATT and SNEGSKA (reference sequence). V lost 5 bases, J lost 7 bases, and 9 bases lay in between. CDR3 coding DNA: TGCAGTGCTGCGTCGTGGAATGAGCAGTTCTTC. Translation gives CSAASWNEQFF.